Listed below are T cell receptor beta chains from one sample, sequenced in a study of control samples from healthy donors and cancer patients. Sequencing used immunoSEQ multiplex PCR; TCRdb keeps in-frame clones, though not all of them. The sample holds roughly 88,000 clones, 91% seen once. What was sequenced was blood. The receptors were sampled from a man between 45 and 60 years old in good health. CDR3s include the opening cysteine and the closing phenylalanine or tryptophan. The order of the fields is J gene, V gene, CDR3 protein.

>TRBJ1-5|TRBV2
CASTPGIGSQPQHF
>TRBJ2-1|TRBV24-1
CATSDFTGDWFF
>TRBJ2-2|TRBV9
CASSVAGNTGELFF
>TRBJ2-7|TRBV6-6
CASSHRDDPYEQYF
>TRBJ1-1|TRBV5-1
CASSLGGVNTEAFF
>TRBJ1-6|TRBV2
CASSPRGTGNSPLHF
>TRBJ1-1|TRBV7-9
CASSPTGEYGFF
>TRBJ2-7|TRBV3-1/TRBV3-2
CASSQVTGLPTRQYF
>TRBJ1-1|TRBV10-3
CAIRKGQGAEAFF
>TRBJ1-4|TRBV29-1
CSVYFGQGSEKLFF
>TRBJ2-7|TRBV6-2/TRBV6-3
CASSYVAGNEQYF
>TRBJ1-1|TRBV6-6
CASSNGAMGTEAFF
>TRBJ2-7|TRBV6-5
CASSRSSYEQYF
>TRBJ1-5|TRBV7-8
CASSFRRQGSGQPQHF
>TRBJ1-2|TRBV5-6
CASSGRDLFYGYTF
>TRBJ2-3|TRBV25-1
CASSGLAPADTQYF
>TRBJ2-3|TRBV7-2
CASSPGGSGGRYTQYF
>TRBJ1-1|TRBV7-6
CASSSHRGGSTEAFF